The clone carrying this T cell receptor beta chain was found many times. The antigen remains undetermined. Germline and junction disagree at one end, which may indicate a read error. This specimen comes from a study of T cell repertoires in cytomegalovirus infection. The wider study: Selected CMV epitopes included recently identified HLA-C-restricted ones as well as well-studied HLA-B-restricted ones.

Germline V gives CDR1 SGHTA, CDR2 FQGNSA. The length of the CDR3 is 16 residues. Study-wide results and caveats: Pooled public TCR beta family frequency picked out CMV carriers with the relevant HLA. Clonotype analysis showed dominance of the ex vivo response by HLA-C-restricted CMV-specific TCR beta clonotypes.

TCRdb used MiXCR to reprocess the reads, holding one entry per CDR3 protein. This table holds 700,000 to 900,000 distinct CDR3 sequences, roughly 29% found once. The sample was cultured CD8+ T cells from PBMCs, taken from culture after CMV antigen stimulation. This receptor was taken from a human donor in good health (CMV status not recorded). Some clones in this sample may be carry-over from other donors' samples. V and J are TRBV7-2 and TRBJ2-7, with 11 positions matching TRBD1. The CDR3: CASSLDEGQGAYGQYF. CDR3 nucleotides: TGTGCCAGCAGCTTAGATGAAGGACAGGGGGCATACGGGCAGTACTTC.